A single sample is the source of the 21 T cell receptor beta chains below, sequenced in a study of T cells in localized non-small cell lung cancer. Using immunoSEQ multiplex PCR, the repertoire was profiled, and TCRdb retains in-frame clones only, with some absent. The sample carries 100,000 to 150,000 clones, around 92% recorded once. The material sequenced was peripheral blood, taken before any cancer treatment. Source of these receptors: a female donor of 60 years or more with stage I lung adenocarcinoma.

The genes are TRBV19 and TRBJ1-3; no firm D call. With 7 bases removed from V and 3 bases from J, the gap between germline ends came to 13 bases. The length of the CDR3 is 14 residues. Germline CDR1 and CDR2: LNHDA and SQIVND (reference sequence). CDR3 amino acids: CASKAQGIGNTIYF. The DNA for the CDR3 is TGTGCCAGTAAGGCACAAGGGATTGGAAACACCATATATTTT.

The J gene is TRBJ2-3, the V gene TRBV6-1; D might be TRBD1 or TRBD2, each matching 5 bases. CDR3 size: 14 residues. V lost 11 bases, J lost 2 bases, and 17 bases lay in between. CDR1 is MNHNS and CDR2 is SASEGT in the germline V gene. CDR3 region: CAGRDRPFTDTQYF. The CDR3 coding sequence is TGTGCCGGCCGGGACCGTCCGTTCACAGATACGCAGTATTTT.

This clone appeared once. The chain carries TRBV27 and TRBJ2-7; no clear D. V was pared by 3 bases and J by 5 bases, with 11 bases between. This CDR3 is 13 amino acids long. Germline CDR1 and CDR2: MNHEY and SMNVEV (reference sequence). Written as DNA, the CDR3 is TGTGCCAGCAGTTTTCCTGAAGGCAACGAGCAGTACTTC. It encodes CASSFPEGNEQYF.

The V and J genes are TRBV27 and TRBJ2-2, with 8 bases fitting TRBD2. After removal of 2 bases from V and 4 bases from J, the junction contained 6 bases not matched to a gene. Germline V gene lookup returns CDR1 MNHEY and CDR2 SMNVEV (reference sequence). The CDR3 contains 16 residues. The CDR3 spells CASSLRLAGPTGELFF. DNA of the CDR3: TGTGCCAGCAGTTTAAGGTTAGCGGGACCCACCGGGGAGCTGTTTTTT.

The V call is TRBV7-7, the J call TRBJ2-2; 9 nucleotides match TRBD1. J was trimmed by 2 bases and V by 6 bases; bases with no gene match: 10. Germline V CDR1 and CDR2: SSHAT, FNYEAQ (reference sequence). The CDR3 spans 17 residues. DNA for the CDR3: TGTGCCAGCAGTCAGAGACAGGGGGGCGGTAACACCGGGGAGCTGTTTTTT. Translated: CASSQRQGGGNTGELFF. The entire variable domain, with the rest obtained from reference TRBV7-7 and TRBJ2-2, is as follows: GAGVSQSPRYKVTKRGQDVTLRCDPISSHATLYWYQQALGQGPEFLTYFNYEAQPDKSGLPSDRFSAERPEGSISTLTIQRTEQRDSAMYRCASSQRQGGGNTGELFFGEGSRLTVL.

The genes are TRBV30 and TRBJ2-1; D is uncertain. Trimming stripped 0 bases from V and 2 bases from J, with 14 bases between. This CDR3 is built from 16 residues. The germline gives CDR1 GTSNPN, CDR2 SVGIG (reference sequence). Written as DNA, the CDR3 is TGTGCCTGGAGTGTTGGTCCGGGTGGGGCCTACAATGAGCAGTTCTTC. Residues: CAWSVGPGGAYNEQFF.

J is TRBJ1-5 and V is TRBV28; D call uncertain. Per the germline V gene, CDR1 is MDHEN and CDR2 is SYDVKM. The V end was cut by 1 base, the J end by 2 bases, with 15 bases between. CDR3 length: 17 residues. The CDR3 loop reads CASSLLQGRKGNQPQHF. The DNA of the CDR3 is TGTGCCAGCAGTTTATTACAAGGCCGAAAAGGCAATCAGCCCCAGCATTTT. Full variable domain (outside the CDR3, taken from reference TRBV28 and TRBJ1-5): DVKVTQSSRYLVKRTGEKVFLECVQDMDHENMFWYRQDPGLGLRLIYFSYDVKMKEKGDIPEGYSVSREKKERFSLILESASTNQTSMYLCASSLLQGRKGNQPQHFGDGTRLSIL.

V usage is TRBV15 and J usage is TRBJ1-1, with D possibly matching TRBD1 (6 bases). This CDR3 comprises 18 residues. V was pared by 2 bases and J by 3 bases, with 22 bases between. Germline lookup yields CDR1 LNHNV and CDR2 YYDKDF (reference sequence). CDR3 coding DNA: TGTGCCACCAGCAGACCGGGACACCGGGCTTGGGGCGACACTGAAGCTTTCTTT. As protein: CATSRPGHRAWGDTEAFF.

V and J are TRBV30 and TRBJ2-7; no clear D. Germline-derived CDR1 and CDR2 are GTSNPN and SVGIG (reference sequence). Deletions cut 4 bases from V and 3 bases from J, with 13 bases between. This CDR3 spans 13 amino acids. The CDR3 protein is CAWTIDKGYEQYF. The CDR3 nucleotides are TGTGCCTGGACAATTGATAAGGGCTACGAGCAGTACTTC.

The chain joins TRBV5-1 to TRBJ1-2, with a weak D call TRBD1 (6 bases). The V end lost 4 bases, the J end lost 2 bases, and 9 bases lay between the germline ends. This CDR3 has 13 amino acids. Per germline, CDR1 SGHRS and CDR2 YFSETQ. Written as DNA, the CDR3 is TGCGCCAGCAGCGTACAGGGAAACTATGGCTACACCTTC. This codes for CASSVQGNYGYTF.

This CDR3 reads CASSYLGLNYGYTF. As DNA, the CDR3 is TGTGCCAGCAGTTACCTGGGGCTTAACTATGGCTACACCTTC. The chain employs TRBV6-5 and TRBJ1-2, with D possibly matching TRBD1 (5 bases). Germline V lookup: CDR1 MNHEY, CDR2 SVGAGI. The CDR3 runs 14 residues. With 2 bases removed from V and 1 base from J, the gap between germline ends came to 8 bases.

The chain carries TRBV5-1 and TRBJ2-1; TRBD2 is a possible D gene (5 bases). V was cut by 4 bases and J by 2 bases, with 19 bases left in between. This CDR3 region has 17 residues. CDR1 and CDR2 from the germline V gene are SGHRS and YFSETQ. CDR3 protein: CASSPGSRATPYNEQFF. The CDR3 nucleotides are TGCGCCAGCAGCCCGGGCTCGCGGGCGACACCCTACAATGAGCAGTTCTTC.

There are a few counts of this clone. V usage is TRBV13 and J usage is TRBJ1-2; TRBD1 matches 8 bases. The germline V gene has CDR1 PRHDT and CDR2 FYEKMQ (reference sequence). The trim removed 3 bases at V and 6 bases at J, leaving 12 bases unmatched. The CDR3 is made up of 16 amino acids. CDR3 region: CASSLSTGVGGNGYTF. The CDR3 DNA sequence: TGTGCCAGCAGCTTGTCGACAGGGGTAGGTGGGAATGGCTACACCTTC.

The rearrangement joins TRBV6-1 to TRBJ2-2, with D perhaps matching TRBD1 or TRBD2 (6 bases each). The CDR3 is 17 amino acids. Germline CDR1 MNHNS, CDR2 SASEGT. The germline V and J ends were trimmed by 2 bases and 4 bases, with 17 bases remaining between them. The CDR3 loop is CASSEFGGGAVTGELFF. CDR3 nucleotide sequence: TGTGCCAGCAGTGAATTTGGAGGGGGAGCGGTCACCGGGGAGCTGTTTTTT.

The rearrangement joins TRBV7-6 to TRBJ2-3, with 8 bases identical to TRBD2. Germline V gene lookup returns CDR1 SGHVS and CDR2 FNYEAQ. The CDR3 is made up of 14 amino acids. V lost 5 bases, J lost 3 bases, and 4 bases stayed unmatched. CDR3 amino acids: CASSGRGGTDTQYF. In nucleotides, the CDR3 is TGTGCCAGCAGCGGCCGGGGGGGAACAGATACGCAGTATTTT.

The chain is built from TRBV2 and TRBJ2-5; D is unresolved. Trimming pared 2 bases from V and 7 bases from J, leaving 14 bases between. Germline values: CDR1 SNHLY, CDR2 FYNNEI. The CDR3 sequence is 14 residues long. CDR3 residues: CASSELVSKGTQYF. The CDR3 coding sequence is TGTGCCAGCAGTGAATTGGTCTCAAAGGGGACCCAGTACTTC.

The chain links TRBV10-2 to TRBJ2-7; 12 bases are a match to TRBD2. This CDR3 is built from 16 residues. The V gene end was trimmed by 6 bases and the J gene end by 1 base; junction bases not matched to a gene: 7. In germline, CDR1 is WSHSY, CDR2 SAAADI. The CDR3 nucleotides read TGCGCCAGCAGCTCTCTCGGGACTAGCGGGTCCTACGAGCAGTACTTC. Translation gives CASSSLGTSGSYEQYF.

The chain employs TRBV5-4 and TRBJ2-1; 9 nucleotides align to TRBD2. Losses at the gene ends were 4 bases for V and 2 bases for J; bases not matched to a gene: 4. This CDR3 is 15 amino acids long. CDR1 and CDR2 (germline): SGHNT, YYREEE (reference sequence). CDR3 DNA: TGTGCCAGCAGCGGGGTAGCGGGGGCCTACAATGAGCAGTTCTTC. It is translated as CASSGVAGAYNEQFF. Full variable domain (rest looked up from reference TRBV5-4 and TRBJ2-1): ETGVTQSPTHLIKTRGQQVTLRCSSQSGHNTVSWYQQALGQGPQFIFQYYREEENGRGNFPPRFSGLQFPNYSSELNVNALELDDSALYLCASSGVAGAYNEQFFGPGTRLTVL.

CDR3 DNA: TGTGCCAGGGCAGGACAGGCATACAATGAGCAGTTCTTC. It is translated as CARAGQAYNEQFF. The chain is built from TRBV25-1 and TRBJ2-1, with TRBD1 matching over 7 bases. V lost 9 bases to trimming and J lost 4 bases; unmatched junction nucleotides: 6. The CDR3 is made up of 13 amino acids. Germline CDR1 and CDR2: MGHDK and SYGVNS.

The J gene is TRBJ2-3, the V gene TRBV5-1, with 7 bases aligning to TRBD1. The CDR3 spans 16 residues. The junction had 6 bases not matched to a gene; V was cut back by 0 bases and J by 2 bases. Germline assignment: CDR1 SGHRS and CDR2 YFSETQ. CDR3 DNA: TGCGCCAGCAGCTTGGGGCTGGGACAGACCACAGATACGCAGTATTTT. Translated, it gives CASSLGLGQTTDTQYF.

The chain carries TRBV5-4 and TRBJ2-1; 7 bases are shared with TRBD1. V shed 0 bases, J shed 2 bases, and the junction held 5 bases outside the gene matches. Germline V gives CDR1 SGHNT, CDR2 YYREEE (reference sequence). The CDR3 is 16 residues long. In DNA form, the CDR3 reads TGTGCCAGCAGCTTGGTCGGGACAGTCACCTACAATGAGCAGTTCTTC. It encodes CASSLVGTVTYNEQFF.